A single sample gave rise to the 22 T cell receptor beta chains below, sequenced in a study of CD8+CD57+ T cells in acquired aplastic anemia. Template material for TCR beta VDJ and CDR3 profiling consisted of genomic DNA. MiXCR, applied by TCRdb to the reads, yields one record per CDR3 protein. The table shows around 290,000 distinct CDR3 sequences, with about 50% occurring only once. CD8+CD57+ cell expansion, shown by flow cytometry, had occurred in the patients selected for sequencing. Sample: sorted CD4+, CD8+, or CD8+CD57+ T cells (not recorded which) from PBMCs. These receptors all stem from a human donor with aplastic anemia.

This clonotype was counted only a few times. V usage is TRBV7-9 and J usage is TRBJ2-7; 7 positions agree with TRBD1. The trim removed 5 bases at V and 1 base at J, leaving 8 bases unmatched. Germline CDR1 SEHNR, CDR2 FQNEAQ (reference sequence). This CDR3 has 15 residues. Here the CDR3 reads CASSGRQGRSYEQYF. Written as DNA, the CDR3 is TGTGCCAGCAGCGGCCGACAGGGTCGGTCCTACGAGCAGTACTTC.

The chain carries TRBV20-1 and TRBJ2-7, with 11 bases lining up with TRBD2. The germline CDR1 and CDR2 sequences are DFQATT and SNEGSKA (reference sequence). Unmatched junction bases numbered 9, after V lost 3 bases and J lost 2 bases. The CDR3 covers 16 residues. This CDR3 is CSASRLAGGYTYEQYF. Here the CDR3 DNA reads TGCAGTGCTAGTCGGCTAGCGGGAGGTTATACCTACGAGCAGTACTTC.

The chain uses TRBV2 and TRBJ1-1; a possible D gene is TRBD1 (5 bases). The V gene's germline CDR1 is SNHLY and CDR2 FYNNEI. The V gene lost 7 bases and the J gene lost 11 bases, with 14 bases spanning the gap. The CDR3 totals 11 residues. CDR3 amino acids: CASTQGSFAFF. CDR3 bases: TGTGCCAGCACTCAGGGAAGTTTCGCTTTCTTT.

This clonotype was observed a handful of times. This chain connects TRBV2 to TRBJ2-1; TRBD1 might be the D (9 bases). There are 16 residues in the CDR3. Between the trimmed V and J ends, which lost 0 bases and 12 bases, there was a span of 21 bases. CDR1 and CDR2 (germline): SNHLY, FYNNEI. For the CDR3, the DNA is TGTGCCAGCAGTGAAGCTCGGACAGGGGCCCGGGGGGGGCAGTTCTTC. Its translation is CASSEARTGARGGQFF.

The CDR3 region is CASRRPNREVTDTQYF. The CDR3, as DNA: TGTGCCAGCAGACGACCTAACAGGGAAGTGACAGATACGCAGTATTTT. The V call is TRBV6-6, the J call TRBJ2-3; tentatively, D is TRBD1 (6 bases). Germline loops: CDR1 MNHNY, CDR2 SVGAGI (reference sequence). There are 16 residues in the CDR3. Trimming stripped 6 bases from V and 3 bases from J, with 19 bases between.

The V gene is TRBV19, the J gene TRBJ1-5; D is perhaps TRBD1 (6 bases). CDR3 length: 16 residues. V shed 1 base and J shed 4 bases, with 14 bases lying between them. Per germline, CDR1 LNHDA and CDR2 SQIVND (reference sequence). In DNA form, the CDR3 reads TGTGCCAGTAGTATAGCTGGGCAGGGGATAAATCAGCCCCAGCATTTT. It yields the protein CASSIAGQGINQPQHF.

In nucleotides, the CDR3 is TGTGCCAGCAGTCTAATGAGACAGGGTGGTGGCTACACCTTC. As protein: CASSLMRQGGGYTF. The genes are TRBV7-2 and TRBJ1-2; 7 positions agree with TRBD1. Germline V CDR1 and CDR2: SGHTA, FQGNSA. Trimming cost V 6 bases and J 7 bases; bases outside gene matches: 11. This CDR3 has 14 amino acids.

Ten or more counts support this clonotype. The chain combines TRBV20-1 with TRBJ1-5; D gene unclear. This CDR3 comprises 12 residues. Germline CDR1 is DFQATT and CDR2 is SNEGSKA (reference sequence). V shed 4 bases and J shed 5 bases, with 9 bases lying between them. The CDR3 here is CSATMGDQPQHF. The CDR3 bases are TGCAGTGCTACCATGGGCGATCAGCCCCAGCATTTT.

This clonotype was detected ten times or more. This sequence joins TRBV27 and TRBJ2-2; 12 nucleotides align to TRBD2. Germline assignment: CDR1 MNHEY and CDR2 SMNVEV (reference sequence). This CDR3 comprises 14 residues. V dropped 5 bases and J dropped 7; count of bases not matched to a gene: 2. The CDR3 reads CASSAGLAGGELFF. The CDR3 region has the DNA TGTGCCAGCAGTGCGGGACTAGCGGGCGGGGAGCTGTTTTTT.

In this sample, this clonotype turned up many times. CDR3 in DNA: TGCGCCAGCAGCTCACAGGGGGCGAGGTACAATGAGCAGTTCTTC. Translation: CASSSQGARYNEQFF. This rearrangement joins TRBV5-1 to TRBJ2-1, with 9 bases matching TRBD1. V lost 3 bases and J lost 4; bases outside the gene matches: 5. The CDR3 loop spans 15 amino acids. Germline loops: CDR1 SGHRS, CDR2 YFSETQ.

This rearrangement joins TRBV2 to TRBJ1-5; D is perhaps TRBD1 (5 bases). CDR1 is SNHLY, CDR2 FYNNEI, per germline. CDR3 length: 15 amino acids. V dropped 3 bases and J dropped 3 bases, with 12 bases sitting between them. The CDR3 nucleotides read TGTGCCAGCAGTGAGATTTGGGGGAACAATCAGCCCCAGCATTTT. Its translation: CASSEIWGNNQPQHF.

The CDR3 region has the DNA TGCAGCGTTCTAGGGACAGCAACCTACGAGCAGTACTTC. Protein sequence: CSVLGTATYEQYF. The genes are TRBV29-1 and TRBJ2-7; TRBD1 matches 7 bases. V lost 5 bases and J lost 2; bases outside the gene matches: 6. This CDR3 has 13 residues. Germline CDR1 SQVTM, CDR2 ANQGSEA.

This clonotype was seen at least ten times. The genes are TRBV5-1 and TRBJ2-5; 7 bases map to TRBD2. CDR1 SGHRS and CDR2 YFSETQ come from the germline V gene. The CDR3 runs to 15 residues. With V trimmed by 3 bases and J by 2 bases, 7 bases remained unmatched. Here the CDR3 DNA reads TGCGCCAGCAGCTCGACTCCTAGCGGACAAGAGACCCAGTACTTC. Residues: CASSSTPSGQETQYF.

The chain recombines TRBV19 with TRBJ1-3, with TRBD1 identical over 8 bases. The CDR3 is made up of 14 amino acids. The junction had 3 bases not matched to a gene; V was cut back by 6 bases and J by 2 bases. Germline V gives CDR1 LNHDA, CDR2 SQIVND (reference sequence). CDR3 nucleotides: TGTGCCAGTAGCGGGACAGGAGCTGGAAACACCATATATTTT. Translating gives CASSGTGAGNTIYF.

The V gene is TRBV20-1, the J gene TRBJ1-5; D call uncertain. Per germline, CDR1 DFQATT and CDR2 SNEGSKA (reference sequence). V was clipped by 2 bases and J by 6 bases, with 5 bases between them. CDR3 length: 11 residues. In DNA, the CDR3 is TGCAGTGCTAGAAACAGTCAGCCCCAGCATTTT. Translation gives CSARNSQPQHF.

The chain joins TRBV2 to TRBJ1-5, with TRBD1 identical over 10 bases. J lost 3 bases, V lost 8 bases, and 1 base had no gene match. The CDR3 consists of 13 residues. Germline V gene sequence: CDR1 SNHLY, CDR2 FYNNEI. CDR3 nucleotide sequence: TGTGCCAGCGGACAGGGGGACAATCAGCCCCAGCATTTT. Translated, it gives CASGQGDNQPQHF.

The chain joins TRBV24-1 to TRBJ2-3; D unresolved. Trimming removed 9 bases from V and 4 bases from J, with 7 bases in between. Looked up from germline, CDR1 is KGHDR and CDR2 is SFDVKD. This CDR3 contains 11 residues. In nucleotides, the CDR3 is TGTGCCACCTCCGCTGCAGATACGCAGTATTTT. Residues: CATSAADTQYF.

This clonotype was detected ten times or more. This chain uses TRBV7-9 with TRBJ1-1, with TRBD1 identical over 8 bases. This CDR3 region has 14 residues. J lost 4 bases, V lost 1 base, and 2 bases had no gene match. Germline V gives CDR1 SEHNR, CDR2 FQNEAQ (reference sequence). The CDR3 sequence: CASSLGGQATEAFF. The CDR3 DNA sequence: TGTGCCAGCAGCTTAGGGGGACAGGCCACTGAAGCTTTCTTT. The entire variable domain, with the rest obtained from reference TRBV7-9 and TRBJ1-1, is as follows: DTGVSQNPRHKITKRGQNVTFRCDPISEHNRLYWYRQTLGQGPEFLTYFQNEAQLEKSRLLSDRFSAERPKGSFSTLEIQRTEQGDSAMYLCASSLGGQATEAFFGQGTRLTVV.

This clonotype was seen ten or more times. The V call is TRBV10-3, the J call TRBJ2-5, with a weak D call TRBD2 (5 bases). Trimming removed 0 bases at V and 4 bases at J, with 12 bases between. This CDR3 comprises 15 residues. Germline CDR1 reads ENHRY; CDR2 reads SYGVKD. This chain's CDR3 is CAISESTGIGETQYF. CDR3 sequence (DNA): TGTGCCATCAGTGAGTCGACCGGGATTGGAGAGACCCAGTACTTC.

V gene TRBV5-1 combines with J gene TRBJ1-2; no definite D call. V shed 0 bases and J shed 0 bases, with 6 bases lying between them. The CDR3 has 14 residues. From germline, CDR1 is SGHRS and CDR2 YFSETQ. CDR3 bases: TGCGCCAGCAGCTTGGCTCGGCCTAACTATGGCTACACCTTC. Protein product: CASSLARPNYGYTF.

The CDR3 DNA is TGTGCCAGCAGTGAAATGGTAGGGCAGTTCTATGGCTACACCTTC. Residues: CASSEMVGQFYGYTF. This rearrangement joins TRBV2 to TRBJ1-2; unclear D gene. This CDR3 comprises 15 residues. V was cut by 2 bases and J by 4 bases, with 14 bases left in between. CDR1 is SNHLY and CDR2 is FYNNEI in the germline V gene. The whole variable domain, filled in from reference TRBV2 and TRBJ1-2, reads EPEVTQTPSHQVTQMGQEVILRCVPISNHLYFYWYRQILGQKVEFLVSFYNNEISEKSEIFDDQFSVERPDGSNFTLKIRSTKLEDSAMYFCASSEMVGQFYGYTFGSGTRLTVV.

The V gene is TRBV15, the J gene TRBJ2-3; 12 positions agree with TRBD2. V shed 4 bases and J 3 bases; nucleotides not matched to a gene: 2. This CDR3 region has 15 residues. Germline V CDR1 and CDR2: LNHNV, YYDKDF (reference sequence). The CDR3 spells CATSTLAGGTDTQYF. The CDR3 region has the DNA TGTGCCACCAGCACACTAGCGGGGGGAACAGATACGCAGTATTTT.